A single sample gave rise to the 5 T cell receptor beta chains below, sequenced in a study of blood T cell repertoires in COVID-19. Generated by immunoSEQ multiplex PCR, the TCRdb table keeps only in-frame clones and is missing some. The profile shows roughly 500,000 clones, roughly nine tenths of them singletons. Sequenced sample: peripheral blood. The source is a man between 18 and 29 years old with COVID-19, enrolled during active disease.

The chain employs TRBV14 and TRBJ2-7, with D uncertain. CDR3 size: 14 residues. Trimming pared 2 bases from V and 0 bases from J, leaving 8 bases between. Germline-derived CDR1 and CDR2 are SGHDN and FVKESK. CDR3 amino acids: CASSQKPFSYEQYF. In nucleotides, the CDR3 is TGTGCCAGCAGCCAAAAGCCGTTCTCCTACGAGCAGTACTTC.

The chain carries TRBV6-1 and TRBJ1-5; D unclear. Germline CDR1 reads MNHNS; CDR2 reads SASEGT. Between the trimmed V and J ends, which lost 3 bases and 4 bases, there was a span of 4 bases. This CDR3 is built from 12 residues. CDR3 coding DNA: TGTGCCAGCAGTGAGAGAAATCAGCCCCAGCATTTT. Encoded protein: CASSERNQPQHF.

The chain employs TRBV14 and TRBJ1-1; possible D gene TRBD1, 5 bases. The CDR3 extends over 13 amino acids. The germline CDR1 and CDR2 sequences are SGHDN and FVKESK. The germline V and J ends were trimmed by 3 bases and 1 base, with 6 bases remaining between them. The DNA of the CDR3 is TGTGCCAGCAGCCAGACAGAGAACACTGAAGCTTTCTTT. Amino acids: CASSQTENTEAFF.

V usage is TRBV4-1 and J usage is TRBJ2-7, with D perhaps matching TRBD2 (5 bases). CDR1 and CDR2 from the germline V gene are MGHRA and YSYEKL. This CDR3 comprises 15 residues. Trimming removed 0 bases from V and 4 bases from J, with 13 bases in between. The CDR3 DNA reads as TGCGCCAGCAGCCAAGATTTTGACTACCTATACGAGCAGTACTTC. This translates into CASSQDFDYLYEQYF.

The chain links TRBV13 to TRBJ2-2, with 10 bases that match TRBD2. V lost 4 bases, J lost 3 bases, and 5 bases stayed unmatched. Per germline, CDR1 PRHDT and CDR2 FYEKMQ (reference sequence). The CDR3 totals 16 residues. CDR3 in amino acids: CASSSRAGGHTGELFF. The CDR3, as DNA: TGTGCCAGCAGCTCCCGAGCGGGGGGGCACACCGGGGAGCTGTTTTTT. Filled out from reference TRBV13 and TRBJ2-2, the complete variable domain reads AAGVIQSPRHLIKEKRETATLKCYPIPRHDTVYWYQQGPGQDPQFLISFYEKMQSDKGSIPDRFSAQQFSDYHSELNMSSLELGDSALYFCASSSRAGGHTGELFFGEGSRLTVL.